The source of this TCR beta chain is a study of radiation and T cells in renal cell carcinoma. Findings and caveats of the study: Pretreatment tumor biopsies were lacking, so baseline clonotypes are unknown.

The time point here: blood 2 weeks post-SBRT. Treatment defined: 15 Gy SBRT to primary tumor, nephrectomy 4 weeks later. This clone appeared a few times. Its cognate antigen is unknown. Trimming stripped 5 bases from V and 8 bases from J, with 12 bases between. CDR3 size: 12 residues. The germline gives CDR1 SNHLY, CDR2 FYNNEI. Libraries were prepared by immunoSEQ multiplex PCR; TCRdb keeps only in-frame clonotypes and omits some of them. The data contain over 60,000 clones, around 86% of them singletons. The TCR comes from a woman in her forties or fifties with renal cell carcinoma. The sequenced sample was blood, obtained from a patient whose treatment included radiotherapy and nephrectomy. V and J are TRBV2 and TRBJ1-2, with D perhaps matching TRBD1 (5 bases). The CDR3 DNA is TGTGCCAGCAGTCAGGGACTTGGCGGCTACACCTTC. Its protein is CASSQGLGGYTF.